One and the same sample provided the 18 T cell receptor beta chains below, sequenced in a study of beta chain features in type 1 diabetes. Study conclusions and caveats: All four CD4+ subsets from Type 1 diabetes patients carried moderately but significantly shorter TCRB CDR3s.

The antigens for these receptors are not known. Expressed TCRB transcripts were sequenced after all isolated RNA was converted to cDNA. Only in-frame clones appear in the TCRdb table, and some are missing; sequencing was by immunoSEQ multiplex PCR. Of hundreds of thousands of clones in the sample, more than 13% were seen once. The sample taken for sequencing was naive CD4+ T cells from blood. These receptors were taken from a man aged 18-30 years with type 1 diabetes.

The V and J genes are TRBV27 and TRBJ2-1, with TRBD2 matching over 10 bases. Germline V gives CDR1 MNHEY, CDR2 SMNVEV (reference sequence). With 2 bases clipped from V and 4 bases from J, the junction kept 8 bases outside the gene matches. This CDR3 contains 17 residues. This chain's CDR3 is CASSLGLAGVSYNEQFF. The CDR3 nucleotides read TGTGCCAGCAGTTTAGGGCTAGCGGGAGTGTCATACAATGAGCAGTTCTTC.

This clone was observed a few times. V is TRBV30 and J is TRBJ2-1; 9 positions agree with TRBD2. J was trimmed by 0 bases and V by 5 bases; bases with no gene match: 5. This CDR3 comprises 15 residues. Germline CDR1 is GTSNPN and CDR2 is SVGIG (reference sequence). CDR3 bases: TGTGCCTGGTCCCTAGCGGGAAGCTCCTACAATGAGCAGTTCTTC. Its translation is CAWSLAGSSYNEQFF.

This clone was counted a few times. The rearrangement links TRBV19 to TRBJ1-2; D gene ambiguous. This CDR3 has 15 amino acids. Germline CDR1 and CDR2: LNHDA and SQIVND (reference sequence). V was cut by 2 bases and J by 6 bases, with 16 bases left in between. Written as DNA, the CDR3 is TGTGCCAGTAGTATAACGGATAGGGTCAACCATGGCTACACCTTC. Its protein is CASSITDRVNHGYTF.

This clone has only a few counts. The genes are TRBV5-1 and TRBJ1-3; D ambiguous. The CDR3 is 14 residues long. From germline, CDR1 is SGHRS and CDR2 YFSETQ. V was pared by 3 bases and J by 0 bases, with 7 bases between. In DNA form, the CDR3 reads TGCGCCAGCAGCTCGAGTAACTCTGGAAACACCATATATTTT. Amino acids: CASSSSNSGNTIYF.

The rearrangement joins TRBV7-9 to TRBJ2-5; D unclear. Deletions cut 1 base from V and 5 bases from J, with 14 bases between. The CDR3 consists of 15 residues. Per the germline V gene, CDR1 is SEHNR and CDR2 is FQNEAQ (reference sequence). CDR3 nucleotide sequence: TGTGCCAGCAGCTTAGGAGGCACCCAGGTGGAGACCCAGTACTTC. This sequence encodes CASSLGGTQVETQYF.

V and J are TRBV2 and TRBJ1-2; D gene ambiguous. CDR1 is SNHLY and CDR2 is FYNNEI in the germline V gene. V was shortened by 0 bases and J by 8 bases, with 10 bases between the two germline ends. The CDR3 is 13 residues long. The CDR3: CASSEAISGGYTF. The CDR3 nucleotides are TGTGCCAGCAGTGAAGCGATCTCTGGGGGCTACACCTTC.

V usage is TRBV5-1 and J usage is TRBJ1-2; 9 bases agree with TRBD1. This CDR3 spans 15 amino acids. CDR1 and CDR2 (germline): SGHRS, YFSETQ. Losses at the gene ends were 2 bases for V and 5 bases for J; bases not matched to a gene: 7. DNA of the CDR3: TGCGCCAGCAGCTTTACAGGGGGCGGAGAGTATGGCTACACCTTC. This sequence encodes CASSFTGGGEYGYTF. The full variable domain, with the rest looked up from reference TRBV5-1 and TRBJ1-2, is KAGVTQTPRYLIKTRGQQVTLSCSPISGHRSVSWYQQTPGQGLQFLFEYFSETQRNKGNFPGRFSGRQFSNSRSEMNVSTLELGDSALYLCASSFTGGGEYGYTFGSGTRLTVV.

This clone has more than one count but fewer than ten. The identical CDR3 is also encoded by other nucleotide sequences in the sample. The chain uses TRBV5-1 and TRBJ1-1; a possible D gene is TRBD1 (6 bases). Germline values: CDR1 SGHRS, CDR2 YFSETQ. The length of the CDR3 is 12 residues. V was pared by 1 base and J by 5 bases, with 6 bases between. The CDR3 DNA follows: TGCGCCAGCAGCTTGACAGGGACTGAAGCTTTCTTT. This codes for CASSLTGTEAFF.

This clone was counted between two and nine times. V usage is TRBV30 and J usage is TRBJ2-3; D is uncertain. Germline loops: CDR1 GTSNPN, CDR2 SVGIG (reference sequence). The CDR3 is 15 residues long. V was pared by 0 bases and J by 2 bases, with 12 bases between. CDR3 region: CAWSVLSTDTDTQYF. In nucleotides, the CDR3 is TGTGCCTGGAGTGTACTTTCTACAGACACAGATACGCAGTATTTT.

In this sample, this clone turned up a few times. J is TRBJ1-3 and V is TRBV9, with D unresolved. V shed 0 bases and J shed 0 bases, with 7 bases lying between them. Germline lookup yields CDR1 SGDLS and CDR2 YYNGEE. This CDR3 region has 15 residues. This CDR3 reads CASSVDSISGNTIYF. The CDR3 DNA sequence: TGTGCCAGCAGCGTAGACTCCATCTCTGGAAACACCATATATTTT.

This clone has only a few counts. V usage is TRBV30 and J usage is TRBJ1-4, with 9 bases aligning to TRBD1. CDR1 is GTSNPN, CDR2 SVGIG, per germline (reference sequence). The CDR3 extends over 13 amino acids. Trimming cost V 6 bases and J 8 bases; bases outside gene matches: 7. In nucleotides, the CDR3 is TGTGCCTGCTTAGGGACAGGGAGAGAAAAACTGTTTTTT. Its protein is CACLGTGREKLFF.

This clone was observed a handful of times. The chain carries TRBV7-2 and TRBJ2-6; D gene uncertain. The V gene's germline CDR1 is SGHTA and CDR2 FQGNSA. The ends were cut back, 5 bases at V and 2 bases at J, with 10 bases in the middle. This CDR3 region has 15 residues. CDR3 in amino acids: CASSQVRTGANVLTF. As DNA, the CDR3 is TGTGCCAGCAGCCAAGTCCGCACTGGGGCCAACGTCCTGACTTTC.

The DNA for the CDR3 is TGTGCCAGCAGCTTGATCCCTGGGGTTTCAGATACGCAGTATTTT. As protein: CASSLIPGVSDTQYF. The chain uses TRBV7-2 and TRBJ2-3; D call uncertain. Trimming took 3 bases from V and 4 from J, leaving 14 bases between them. Per germline, CDR1 SGHTA and CDR2 FQGNSA. The CDR3 totals 15 residues. The variable domain in full, completed from reference TRBV7-2 and TRBJ2-3, reads GAGVSQSPSNKVTEKGKDVELRCDPISGHTALYWYRQSLGQGLEFLIYFQGNSAPDKSGLPSDRFSAERTGGSVSTLTIQRTQQEDSAVYLCASSLIPGVSDTQYFGPGTRLTVL.

The gene calls are TRBV7-3 and TRBJ2-2, with 8 bases identical to TRBD1. J lost 1 base, V lost 4 bases, and 8 bases had no gene match. There are 17 residues in the CDR3. In germline, CDR1 is SGHTA, CDR2 FQGTGA. This chain's CDR3 is CASSSQGARQNTGELFF. Here the CDR3 DNA reads TGTGCCAGCAGCTCCCAGGGGGCAAGACAGAACACCGGGGAGCTGTTTTTT.

This clone was picked up a small number of times. The V and J genes are TRBV29-1 and TRBJ2-3; D remains ambiguous. This CDR3 has 16 residues. CDR1 is SQVTM and CDR2 is ANQGSEA in the germline V gene. V lost 1 base, J lost 0 bases, and 14 bases lay in between. The CDR3 spells CSVEAGRIPSTDTQYF. DNA of the CDR3: TGCAGCGTTGAAGCTGGGCGGATCCCGAGCACAGATACGCAGTATTTT.

This clone was picked up a small number of times. The V gene is TRBV5-1, the J gene TRBJ2-5, with D perhaps matching TRBD2 (5 bases). CDR1 is SGHRS and CDR2 is YFSETQ in the germline V gene. V was clipped by 0 bases and J by 4 bases, with 13 bases between them. This CDR3 spans 15 amino acids. CDR3 DNA sequence: TGCGCCAGCAGCTTGGAGGGAGCGAAGCTAGAGACCCAGTACTTC. This translates into CASSLEGAKLETQYF.

The genes are TRBV5-1 and TRBJ2-1, with no clear D. CDR3 length: 14 residues. CDR1 SGHRS and CDR2 YFSETQ come from the germline V gene. V was pared by 0 bases and J by 7 bases, with 11 bases between. The CDR3 protein is CASSLVVGSNEQFF. The CDR3 coding sequence is TGCGCCAGCAGCTTGGTAGTAGGGTCTAATGAGCAGTTCTTC.

V is TRBV13 and J is TRBJ2-7, with D maybe TRBD1 (5 bases). Germline V gene sequence: CDR1 PRHDT, CDR2 FYEKMQ (reference sequence). V lost 0 bases to trimming and J lost 2 bases, with 8 bases between them. The CDR3 is made up of 14 amino acids. The CDR3 here is CASSLGDKTYEQYF. CDR3 DNA: TGTGCCAGCAGCTTAGGGGACAAAACCTACGAGCAGTACTTC.